A single sample gave rise to the 9 T cell receptor beta chains below, sequenced in a study of cytomegalovirus exposure and HLA in healthy donors. Amplification used 60 Vbeta primers and 13 Jbeta primers. TCRdb's copy holds only in-frame clones and misses some; the assay was immunoSEQ multiplex PCR. The repertoire holds approximately 190,000 clones, with roughly 90% as singletons. The sample comprised PBMCs. These receptors all stem from a boy aged 2 to 10 in good health and CMV-seronegative.

CDR3 nucleotide sequence: TGTGCCAGCGGAACAGGGAGGGCAGATACGCAGTATTTT. Protein product: CASGTGRADTQYF. V and J are TRBV6-5 and TRBJ2-3, with D possibly TRBD2 on 7 matching bases. There are 13 residues in the CDR3. V shed 8 bases and J shed 4 bases, with 13 bases lying between them. Germline CDR1 reads MNHEY; CDR2 reads SVGAGI.

The CDR3, as DNA: TGTGCCAGCAGTCTAGCAGGGGGCAGTAGGGGAAACATTCAGTACTTC. This codes for CASSLAGGSRGNIQYF. V is TRBV28 and J is TRBJ2-4, with 8 nucleotides matching TRBD1. The J segment lost 6 bases and the V segment lost 5 bases, leaving 12 bases of the junction unmatched. The CDR3 is 16 amino acids. CDR1 and CDR2 from the germline V gene are MDHEN and SYDVKM.

This chain links TRBV4-1 with TRBJ2-2; 10 bases align to TRBD2. J lost 5 bases, V lost 0 bases, and 9 bases had no gene match. The CDR3 length is 18 residues. The germline V gene encodes CDR1 MGHRA and CDR2 YSYEKL. The CDR3 is CASSQEPFPSGGTGELFF. CDR3 DNA sequence: TGCGCCAGCAGCCAAGAGCCCTTCCCTAGCGGGGGTACCGGGGAGCTGTTTTTT.

The V and J genes are TRBV18 and TRBJ1-3, with 10 bases matching TRBD1. J gave up 7 bases and V 4 bases, and 4 bases lay outside the gene matches. The CDR3 covers 14 residues. Germline loops: CDR1 KGHSH, CDR2 LQKENI. In DNA, the CDR3 is TGTGCCAGCTCACGGGACAGGGGAGAGAACACCATATATTTT. Translation gives CASSRDRGENTIYF.

The chain is built from TRBV6-1 and TRBJ2-7; TRBD1 matches 7 bases. Trimming cost V 4 bases and J 3 bases; bases outside gene matches: 9. There are 15 residues in the CDR3. Germline V gene lookup returns CDR1 MNHNS and CDR2 SASEGT. The DNA of the CDR3 is TGTGCCAGCAGTGTACTCCGGGACAGCTTCTACGAGCAGTACTTC. Its protein product is CASSVLRDSFYEQYF.

The chain carries TRBV27 and TRBJ2-7; TRBD1 matches at 7 bases. Trimming cost V 6 bases and J 1 base; bases outside gene matches: 9. CDR1 is MNHEY, CDR2 SMNVEV, per germline (reference sequence). This CDR3 comprises 15 residues. CDR3 protein: CASSPTGMISYEQYF. CDR3 coding DNA: TGTGCCAGCAGCCCGACAGGGATGATTTCCTACGAGCAGTACTTC.

The chain joins TRBV29-1 to TRBJ2-3; TRBD1 is a possible D gene (6 bases). The V end lost 7 bases, the J end lost 8 bases, and 16 bases lay between the germline ends. CDR1 and CDR2 (germline): SQVTM, ANQGSEA. The CDR3 covers 12 residues. CDR3 sequence reads: CSAWTEEGTQYF. CDR3 sequence (DNA): TGCAGCGCATGGACAGAAGAAGGTACGCAGTATTTT.

This chain joins TRBV5-1 and TRBJ2-7, with TRBD1 as a possible D gene (6 bases). CDR1 is SGHRS and CDR2 is YFSETQ in the germline V gene. The CDR3 sequence is 14 residues long. V lost 0 bases and J lost 1, with 8 bases in between. CDR3: CASSLEGTSYEQYF. DNA of the CDR3: TGCGCCAGCAGCTTGGAAGGGACATCCTACGAGCAGTACTTC.

This clone was recorded only once. At one end the junction does not follow the germline gene, possibly because of a read error. Other DNA sequences in this specimen translate into the identical CDR3. The chain is built from TRBV27 and TRBJ2-1; D remains unclear. Germline CDR1 reads MNHEY; CDR2 reads SMNVEV (reference sequence). There are 14 residues in the CDR3. The CDR3 DNA is TGTGCTAGCAGTTTCGCGGCTAGGTACGATGAGCAGTTCTTC. Amino acid sequence: CASSFAARYDEQFF.